Following are 9 T cell receptor beta chains from one sample sequenced in a study of blood T cell repertoires in COVID-19. Generated by immunoSEQ multiplex PCR, the TCRdb table keeps only in-frame clones and is missing some. This table holds some 89,000 clones, around nine tenths found once. Sequenced: peripheral blood. The receptors were gathered from a human donor in a cohort sampled during active COVID-19.

This chain joins TRBV21-1 and TRBJ1-4; the DNA was not used to check the table's D call, TRBD1. TRBV21-1 counts as a pseudogene. The CDR3 loop spans 19 amino acids. The CDR3: CASSAQTGVPGATNEKLFF. DNA for the CDR3: TGTGCCAGCAGCGCGCAGACAGGGGTTCCGGGGGCAACTAATGAAAAACTGTTTTTT.

This clone was observed once. This chain links TRBV6-6 with TRBJ1-2; TRBD1 might be the D (5 bases). With 6 bases removed from V and 2 bases from J, the gap between germline ends came to 13 bases. In germline, CDR1 is MNHNY, CDR2 SVGAGI (reference sequence). This CDR3 contains 14 residues. CDR3 in amino acids: CASRTPGGNYGYTF. CDR3 in DNA: TGTGCCAGCAGGACCCCGGGGGGGAACTATGGCTACACCTTC.

V usage is TRBV30 and J usage is TRBJ2-5, with TRBD2 matching over 10 bases. The germline V gene encodes CDR1 GTSNPN and CDR2 SVGIG (reference sequence). This CDR3 is built from 15 residues. After removal of 0 bases from V and 5 bases from J, the junction contained 6 bases not matched to a gene. DNA of the CDR3: TGTGCCTGGAGTGTTGGAAGCGGGAGGGTGGAGACCCAGTACTTC. Encoded protein: CAWSVGSGRVETQYF.

The J gene is TRBJ2-7, the V gene TRBV28, with 10 bases aligning to TRBD1. Per germline, CDR1 MDHEN and CDR2 SYDVKM. The length of the CDR3 is 14 residues. Trimming cost V 6 bases and J 3 bases; bases outside gene matches: 5. The CDR3 reads CASSGQGVSYEQYF. As DNA, the CDR3 is TGTGCCAGCAGCGGACAGGGGGTAAGCTACGAGCAGTACTTC.

This clone was seen only a few times. The chain carries TRBV14 and TRBJ1-2, with 9 nucleotides matching TRBD1. Germline assignment: CDR1 SGHDN and CDR2 FVKESK. V trimming: 4 bases; J trimming: 4 bases; junction bases outside the gene matches: 10. CDR3 size: 16 residues. CDR3 amino acids: CASSPRPGQGAYGYTF. The CDR3 nucleotides read TGTGCCAGCAGCCCAAGACCGGGACAGGGTGCCTATGGCTACACCTTC. The whole variable domain, filled in from reference TRBV14 and TRBJ1-2, reads EAGVTQFPSHSVIEKGQTVTLRCDPISGHDNLYWYRRVMGKEIKFLLHFVKESKQDESGMPNNRFLAERTGGTYSTLKVQPAELEDSGVYFCASSPRPGQGAYGYTFGSGTRLTVV.

In its sample, this clone was seen once. CDR3 residues: CASSVSGGFSYNEQFF. CDR3 nucleotides: TGTGCCAGCAGCGTTAGCGGAGGCTTCTCCTACAATGAGCAGTTCTTC. The chain links TRBV9 to TRBJ2-1; possible D gene TRBD2, 6 bases. Germline CDR1 and CDR2: SGDLS and YYNGEE. The CDR3 contains 16 residues. V was cut by 2 bases and J by 0 bases, with 12 bases left in between.

The gene calls are TRBV12-5 and TRBJ2-5; a possible D gene is TRBD2 (6 bases). V lost 5 bases and J lost 4, with 20 bases in between. Germline loops: CDR1 LGHNT, CDR2 FRNRAP. The CDR3 contains 16 residues. The CDR3 DNA reads as TGTGCTAGTGGTCCCATCCTTCTAGGGGAGGCAGAGACCCAGTACTTC. Amino acids: CASGPILLGEAETQYF.

This rearrangement joins TRBV2 to TRBJ2-7, with 8 bases fitting TRBD1. From germline, CDR1 is SNHLY and CDR2 FYNNEI. Losses at the gene ends were 5 bases for V and 2 bases for J; bases not matched to a gene: 8. CDR3 length: 15 residues. In DNA, the CDR3 is TGTGCCAGCAGTACGGGGACAGGTCAAGCCTACGAGCAGTACTTC. This sequence encodes CASSTGTGQAYEQYF.

The V and J genes are TRBV2 and TRBJ2-3, with a possible D match to TRBD2 (5 bases). Germline V gives CDR1 SNHLY, CDR2 FYNNEI. V was clipped by 7 bases and J by 4 bases, with 15 bases between them. The CDR3 length is 14 residues. CDR3 sequence (DNA): TGTGCCAGCACCCCCCAAGGCGGGCCAGATACGCAGTATTTT. Amino acids: CASTPQGGPDTQYF.